One and the same sample provided the 23 T cell receptor beta chains below, sequenced in a study of CD8+CD57+ T cells in acquired aplastic anemia (dated by TCRdb to the late 2010s). Expansion of CD8+CD57+ cells had been shown by flow cytometry in the patients chosen for sequencing. TCRdb lists the instrument as Illumina HiSeq 2000. Genomic DNA was used as template for profiling of TCR beta VDJ combinations and CDR3 sequences. Starting from the raw public reads, TCRdb applied fastp trimming at Q25, assembled clones with MiXCR and retained in-frame beta chains. Identical CDR3 protein sequences are pooled into one entry, listed with their most common genes and DNA. In this sample the table shows around 500,000 distinct CDR3 sequences, around 32% of which occur a single time. Roughly 0.89% of the sample lies in the top ten. The source material was sorted CD4+, CD8+, or CD8+CD57+ T cells (not recorded which) from PBMCs. All receptors derive from a human donor with aplastic anemia.

The chain combines TRBV19 with TRBJ2-3, with D uncertain. Per the germline V gene, CDR1 is LNHDA and CDR2 is SQIVND (reference sequence). V was clipped by 5 bases and J by 4 bases, with 22 bases between them. This CDR3 spans 17 amino acids. CDR3 sequence (DNA): TGTGCCAGTAGTCCCCTCACAGCTACAAGCGTAGCAGATACGCAGTATTTT. Protein: CASSPLTATSVADTQYF.

This clonotype was found a few times. The chain combines TRBV9 with TRBJ2-2; D is unresolved. V lost 0 bases and J lost 0, with 9 bases in between. Germline V gene data show CDR1 as SGDLS and CDR2 as YYNGEE. This CDR3 is 16 amino acids long. CDR3 protein: CASSVELNPNTGELFF. CDR3 sequence (DNA): TGTGCCAGCAGCGTAGAACTAAATCCGAACACCGGGGAGCTGTTTTTT.

The rearrangement links TRBV19 to TRBJ2-5, with 8 bases identical to TRBD1. Per germline, CDR1 LNHDA and CDR2 SQIVND (reference sequence). Losses at the gene ends were 11 bases for V and 7 bases for J; bases not matched to a gene: 9. The CDR3 sequence is 12 residues long. CDR3 in DNA: TGTGCCTGTCCAGGGGGCGGTGGGACCCAGTACTTC. Encoded protein: CACPGGGGTQYF.

The gene calls are TRBV18 and TRBJ1-5; 10 bases match TRBD1. V trimming: 3 bases; J trimming: 4 bases; junction bases outside the gene matches: 6. The CDR3 length is 16 residues. In germline, CDR1 is KGHSH, CDR2 LQKENI. This chain's CDR3 is CASSPRDRGANQPQHF. The CDR3 DNA is TGTGCCAGCTCACCTAGGGACAGGGGCGCTAATCAGCCCCAGCATTTT.

This clonotype was seen a handful of times. The V call is TRBV24-1, the J call TRBJ2-1, with TRBD2 matching 9 bases. CDR1 is KGHDR, CDR2 SFDVKD, per germline. CDR3 length: 18 residues. Trimming at V came to 0 bases and at J to 4 bases, leaving 9 bases not matched to a gene. CDR3 residues: CATSDLQTGTSSYNEQFF. CDR3 DNA: TGTGCCACCAGTGATTTGCAGACCGGGACTAGCTCGTACAATGAGCAGTTCTTC.

The V and J genes are TRBV2 and TRBJ1-6, with 9 nucleotides matching TRBD1. Germline assignment: CDR1 SNHLY and CDR2 FYNNEI. There are 13 residues in the CDR3. The J segment lost 11 bases and the V segment lost 10 bases, leaving 9 bases of the junction unmatched. The CDR3 sequence: CATAPGQGAPLHF. DNA for the CDR3: TGTGCCACCGCCCCGGGACAGGGAGCACCCCTCCACTTT. Full variable domain (remainder filled in from reference TRBV2 and TRBJ1-6): EPEVTQTPSHQVTQMGQEVILRCVPISNHLYFYWYRQILGQKVEFLVSFYNNEISEKSEIFDDQFSVERPDGSNFTLKIRSTKLEDSAMYFCATAPGQGAPLHFGNGTRLTVT.

This clonotype was picked up many times. The chain is built from TRBV15 and TRBJ1-4; TRBD1 agrees at 9 bases. Trimming removed 3 bases from V and 0 bases from J; junction bases left unmatched: 5. CDR3 length: 17 residues. Germline CDR1 reads LNHNV; CDR2 reads YYDKDF (reference sequence). The CDR3 DNA reads as TGTGCCACCAGCAGTAGGACAGGGGCCGCAACTAATGAAAAACTGTTTTTT. This gives the protein CATSSRTGAATNEKLFF.

The chain employs TRBV14 and TRBJ1-2; 8 nucleotides line up with TRBD1. CDR1 is SGHDN and CDR2 is FVKESK in the germline V gene. Germline trimming cut 0 bases from V and 3 bases from J; bases unmatched to any gene: 6. The CDR3 spans 16 residues. Here the CDR3 DNA reads TGTGCCAGCAGCCAAGAGGGGGGACAGGAGGACTATGGCTACACCTTC. This gives the protein CASSQEGGQEDYGYTF.

This clonotype was seen at least ten times. V and J are TRBV25-1 and TRBJ2-3; 9 bases map to TRBD2. Per the germline V gene, CDR1 is MGHDK and CDR2 is SYGVNS. The ends lost 1 base at V and 6 bases at J; junction bases unmatched: 11. The CDR3 has 17 residues. CDR3 nucleotide sequence: TGTGCCAGCAGTGAATCGAGTTCGCGGGAGGGCCGGGATACGCAGTATTTT. It yields the protein CASSESSSREGRDTQYF.

The chain is built from TRBV14 and TRBJ2-7; possible D gene TRBD1, 5 bases. Per the germline V gene, CDR1 is SGHDN and CDR2 is FVKESK. There are 17 residues in the CDR3. V lost 1 base, J lost 2 bases, and 18 bases lay in between. The CDR3 sequence: CASSQALGQGNPYEQYF. CDR3 DNA sequence: TGTGCCAGCAGCCAAGCGTTGGGGCAGGGTAACCCCTACGAGCAGTACTTC.

The sample holds many counts of this clonotype. The chain recombines TRBV25-1 with TRBJ1-3, with TRBD1 identical over 11 bases. Germline V gene sequence: CDR1 MGHDK, CDR2 SYGVNS. With V trimmed by 3 bases and J by 6 bases, 4 bases remained unmatched. CDR3 length: 15 amino acids. In DNA, the CDR3 is TGTGCCAGCAGTGATGGACAGGGGGCAACAAACACCATATATTTT. It specifies CASSDGQGATNTIYF.

In the case of this clonotype: This may arise from a read error, as a much more abundant clone is one base away. V and J are TRBV6-5 and TRBJ1-6; no firm D call. V lost 0 bases and J 11 bases, leaving 11 bases between the germline ends. Germline CDR1 reads MNHEY; CDR2 reads SVGAGI. This CDR3 region has 14 residues. The CDR3 reads CASSYSEPDAPLHF. The DNA for the CDR3 is TGTGCCAGCAGTTACTCGGAGCCCGATGCACCCCTCCACTTT.

This clonotype turned up a few times. A much larger clone sits a single nucleotide away, making a read error possible. The V gene is TRBV2, the J gene TRBJ1-6, with 9 bases identical to TRBD1. CDR1 is SNHLY, CDR2 FYNNEI, per germline. The J segment lost 9 bases and the V segment lost 4 bases, leaving 7 bases of the junction unmatched. The CDR3 extends over 15 amino acids. CDR3 in amino acids: CASSGDRESGSPLHF. CDR3 nucleotide sequence: TGTGCCAGCAGTGGGGACAGGGAGAGTGGTTCACCCCTCCACTTT. Filled out from reference TRBV2 and TRBJ1-6, the complete variable domain reads EPEVTQTPSHQVTQMGQEVILRCVPISNHLYFYWYRQILGQKVEFLVSFYNNEISEKSEIFDDQFSVERPDGSNFTLKIRSTKLEDSAMYFCASSGDRESGSPLHFGNGTRLTVT.

The rearrangement links TRBV11-1 to TRBJ1-5, with D hard to call. Germline values: CDR1 SGHAT, CDR2 FQDESV (reference sequence). Between the trimmed V and J ends, which lost 1 base and 1 base, there was a span of 11 bases. This CDR3 has 16 residues. CDR3 DNA sequence: TGTGCCAGCAGCTTAGGCGGGCGCGGGAGCAATCAGCCCCAGCATTTT. Amino acid sequence: CASSLGGRGSNQPQHF.

This clonotype was counted only a few times. This chain uses TRBV2 with TRBJ2-1; 9 bases agree with TRBD2. Unmatched junction bases numbered 2, after V lost 2 bases and J lost 3 bases. Germline CDR1 reads SNHLY; CDR2 reads FYNNEI. There are 15 residues in the CDR3. DNA of the CDR3: TGTGCCAGCAGTGAACGAGCGGGGGGCTACAATGAGCAGTTCTTC. It specifies CASSERAGGYNEQFF.

The chain has TRBV25-1 and TRBJ2-5; D may correspond to TRBD1 or TRBD2 (5 bases each). The V end was cut by 4 bases, the J end by 4 bases, with 19 bases between. Germline CDR1 MGHDK, CDR2 SYGVNS. This CDR3 is built from 16 residues. CDR3: CASSVPSGARGETQYF. The CDR3 region has the DNA TGTGCCAGCAGTGTTCCATCCGGGGCGCGAGGAGAGACCCAGTACTTC.

The chain couples TRBV29-1 to TRBJ2-5, with TRBD1 matching 11 bases. CDR3 length equals 13 residues. Germline V gene sequence: CDR1 SQVTM, CDR2 ANQGSEA. V trimming: 8 bases; J trimming: 6 bases; junction bases outside the gene matches: 8. The CDR3 sequence is CSSGQGAVKTQYF. In DNA form, the CDR3 reads TGCAGCAGCGGACAGGGGGCTGTCAAGACCCAGTACTTC.

This chain links TRBV6-1 with TRBJ2-7, with TRBD2 identical over 10 bases. Per germline, CDR1 MNHNS and CDR2 SASEGT. V lost 2 bases and J lost 7; bases outside the gene matches: 5. The CDR3 has 14 amino acids. The DNA for the CDR3 is TGTGCCAGCAGTGAACTAGCGGGAGTAGGGGAGCAGTACTTC. As protein: CASSELAGVGEQYF.

This clonotype appeared once. At one boundary the junction diverges from the germline segment, which might be a read error. The V call is TRBV15, the J call TRBJ2-3; the D gene is possibly TRBD2 (6 bases). The germline CDR1 and CDR2 sequences are LNHNV and YYDKDF (reference sequence). CDR3 size: 15 residues. The CDR3 sequence: CATSRGGGSTDTQYF. CDR3 DNA sequence: TGTGCCACCAGCAGAGGAGGAGGGAGCACGGATACGCAGTATTTT.

Concerning this clonotype: A read error may account for a junction end that differs from germline. This chain uses TRBV12-3 or TRBV12-4 with TRBJ1-6, with D tentatively TRBD1 (6 bases). There are 16 residues in the CDR3. The CDR3 DNA is TGTGCCAGCAGTTTCGGGGGGCTCTCCCATAATTCACCCCTCCACTTT. Protein sequence: CASSFGGLSHNSPLHF.

DNA for the CDR3: TGTGCCAGCAGTTTTAACCAGGGGCGGCGAGCTTTCTTT. This encodes CASSFNQGRRAFF. The V and J genes are TRBV27 and TRBJ1-1; TRBD1 is a possible D gene (6 bases). Germline loops: CDR1 MNHEY, CDR2 SMNVEV (reference sequence). The CDR3 is 13 residues long. Trimming took 3 bases from V and 10 from J, leaving 15 bases between them.

At least ten counts were recorded for this clonotype. V is TRBV7-9 and J is TRBJ1-6; 11 nucleotides align to TRBD1. The CDR3 loop spans 14 amino acids. V was pared by 10 bases and J by 10 bases, with 9 bases of the junction left unmatched. Germline V gives CDR1 SEHNR, CDR2 FQNEAQ (reference sequence). CDR3 residues: CATGTGGGVSPLHF. The CDR3 DNA reads TGTGCCACCGGGACAGGGGGTGGCGTGTCACCCCTCCACTTT. Together with reference TRBV7-9 and TRBJ1-6, the CDR3 gives the full variable domain: DTGVSQNPRHKITKRGQNVTFRCDPISEHNRLYWYRQTLGQGPEFLTYFQNEAQLEKSRLLSDRFSAERPKGSFSTLEIQRTEQGDSAMYLCATGTGGGVSPLHFGNGTRLTVT.

At least ten counts were recorded for this clonotype. The gene calls are TRBV19 and TRBJ2-7; no firm D call. This CDR3 has 15 residues. V dropped 5 bases and J dropped 2 bases, with 16 bases sitting between them. Germline CDR1 is LNHDA and CDR2 is SQIVND (reference sequence). The CDR3 is CASSAVALYPYEQYF. DNA for the CDR3: TGTGCCAGTAGTGCGGTCGCGCTCTATCCCTACGAGCAGTACTTC.